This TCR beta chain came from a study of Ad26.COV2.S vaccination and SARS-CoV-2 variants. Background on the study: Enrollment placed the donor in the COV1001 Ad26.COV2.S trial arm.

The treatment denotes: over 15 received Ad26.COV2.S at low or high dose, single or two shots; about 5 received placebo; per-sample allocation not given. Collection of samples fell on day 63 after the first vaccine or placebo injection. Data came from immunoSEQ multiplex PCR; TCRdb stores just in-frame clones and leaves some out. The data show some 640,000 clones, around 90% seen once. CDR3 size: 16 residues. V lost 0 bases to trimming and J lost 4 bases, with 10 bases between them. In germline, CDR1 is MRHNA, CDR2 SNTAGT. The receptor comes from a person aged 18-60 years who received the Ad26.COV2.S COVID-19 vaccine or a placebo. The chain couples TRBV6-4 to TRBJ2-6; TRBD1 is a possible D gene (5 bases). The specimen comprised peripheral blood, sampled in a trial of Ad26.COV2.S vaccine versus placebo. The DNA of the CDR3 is TGTGCCAGCAGTGACTCGCAGGGCCCCGGGGCCAACGTCCTGACTTTC. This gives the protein CASSDSQGPGANVLTF.